This entry lists 20 T cell receptor beta chains sequenced from one sample in a study of T cell changes during pregnancy in multiple sclerosis. Clones were read by immunoSEQ multiplex PCR, and TCRdb kept only the in-frame ones, dropping some. The sample lists approximately 130,000 clones; 95% to 98% were seen once. Sample: peripheral blood, taken after pregnancy. Source of these receptors: a female donor with multiple sclerosis, enrolled in a pregnancy study.

The J gene is TRBJ1-4, the V gene TRBV5-6; no clear D. Germline assignment: CDR1 SGHDT and CDR2 YYEEEE. The CDR3 spans 15 residues. V was clipped by 0 bases and J by 4 bases, with 10 bases between them. Here the CDR3 DNA reads TGTGCCAGCAGCTTGGTTGGCAGCGATAATGAAAAACTGTTTTTT. It specifies CASSLVGSDNEKLFF.

V and J are TRBV28 and TRBJ2-5; the match to TRBD1 covers 7 bases. The CDR3 sequence is 13 residues long. J was trimmed by 7 bases and V by 6 bases; bases with no gene match: 8. Germline V gene lookup returns CDR1 MDHEN and CDR2 SYDVKM. The chain's CDR3 is CASSMTGLGTQYF. In DNA form, the CDR3 reads TGTGCCAGCAGCATGACAGGGTTGGGGACCCAGTACTTC.

The chain carries TRBV5-1 and TRBJ1-1; D remains unclear. The CDR3 is made up of 15 amino acids. V lost 4 bases and J lost 2, with 15 bases in between. The V gene's germline CDR1 is SGHRS and CDR2 YFSETQ. The CDR3 DNA is TGCGCCAGCAGCCTCCCACGAGACATAAACACTGAAGCTTTCTTT. Amino acid sequence: CASSLPRDINTEAFF. The full variable domain, rest sourced from reference TRBV5-1 and TRBJ1-1, is KAGVTQTPRYLIKTRGQQVTLSCSPISGHRSVSWYQQTPGQGLQFLFEYFSETQRNKGNFPGRFSGRQFSNSRSEMNVSTLELGDSALYLCASSLPRDINTEAFFGQGTRLTVV.

The V and J genes are TRBV29-1 and TRBJ2-7; 7 bases are shared with TRBD1. Germline CDR1 reads SQVTM; CDR2 reads ANQGSEA. V lost 7 bases, J lost 0 bases, and 6 bases stayed unmatched. The CDR3 sequence is 13 residues long. The CDR3 region has the DNA TGCAGCGCCCGGACAGGTGACTCCTACGAGCAGTACTTC. Translation: CSARTGDSYEQYF.

This rearrangement joins TRBV7-3 to TRBJ2-1; TRBD2 aligns across 8 bases. CDR1 is SGHTA and CDR2 is FQGTGA in the germline V gene. J was trimmed by 0 bases and V by 1 base; bases with no gene match: 17. This CDR3 spans 21 amino acids. CDR3 nucleotides: TGTGCCAGCAGCTTAATTGGATCGGGAGGGCGCCTCCCTAACTCCTACAATGAGCAGTTCTTC. Protein product: CASSLIGSGGRLPNSYNEQFF. The full variable domain, in which reference TRBV7-3 and TRBJ2-1 provide the parts outside the CDR3, is GAGVSQTPSNKVTEKGKYVELRCDPISGHTALYWYRQSLGQGPEFLIYFQGTGAADDSGLPNDRFFAVRPEGSVSTLKIQRTERGDSAVYLCASSLIGSGGRLPNSYNEQFFGPGTRLTVL.

The chain recombines TRBV28 with TRBJ2-7; 7 bases agree with TRBD2. Trimming cost V 3 bases and J 2 bases; bases outside gene matches: 4. The CDR3 covers 14 residues. Germline V gene sequence: CDR1 MDHEN, CDR2 SYDVKM. The CDR3 DNA sequence: TGTGCCAGCAGTTTTAGCGGGTGGCCCTACGAGCAGTACTTC. The encoded protein is CASSFSGWPYEQYF.

The CDR3 protein is CASSWGQPLNTEAFF. The CDR3 nucleotides read TGTGCCAGCAGCTGGGGACAGCCTCTGAACACTGAAGCTTTCTTT. V gene TRBV5-8 combines with J gene TRBJ1-1; 7 bases agree with TRBD1. Germline V CDR1 and CDR2: SGHTS, YDEGEE. V shed 3 bases and J 0 bases; nucleotides not matched to a gene: 5. The CDR3 has 15 amino acids.

The rearrangement joins TRBV7-9 to TRBJ1-1; 7 positions match TRBD1. There are 14 residues in the CDR3. CDR1 SEHNR and CDR2 FQNEAQ come from the germline V gene (reference sequence). After removal of 6 bases from V and 1 base from J, the junction contained 5 bases not matched to a gene. In DNA form, the CDR3 reads TGTGCCAGCAGTTCAGGGGGTCGGAACACTGAAGCTTTCTTT. Its translation is CASSSGGRNTEAFF.

With respect to this clone: The same CDR3 arises from other DNA sequences in this sample as well. The V call is TRBV6-5, the J call TRBJ1-1; possibly TRBD1 for D (5 bases). This CDR3 has 14 amino acids. CDR1 and CDR2 (germline): MNHEY, SVGAGI. Trimming cost V 0 bases and J 3 bases, with 8 bases left between them. Here the CDR3 DNA reads TGTGCCAGCAGTTACTCGGGAGGGGACACTGAAGCTTTCTTT. As protein: CASSYSGGDTEAFF.

This chain uses TRBV19 with TRBJ2-7, with TRBD2 matching 11 bases. CDR3 length: 14 amino acids. The trim removed 4 bases at V and 3 bases at J, leaving 2 bases unmatched. The germline gives CDR1 LNHDA, CDR2 SQIVND (reference sequence). CDR3 nucleotides: TGTGCCAGTAGTAGGACTAGCGGGTACTACGAGCAGTACTTC. Its protein product is CASSRTSGYYEQYF.

The J gene is TRBJ1-5, the V gene TRBV2; 10 positions agree with TRBD1. The CDR3 is 15 amino acids. Germline V gives CDR1 SNHLY, CDR2 FYNNEI. The V segment lost 5 bases and the J segment 5 bases; nucleotides outside the gene matches: 6. DNA of the CDR3: TGTGCCAGCAGTAAAACGACAGGGGGCGATCAGCCCCAGCATTTT. This codes for CASSKTTGGDQPQHF.

The chain employs TRBV15 and TRBJ2-3, with 13 positions matching TRBD2. CDR3 size: 21 residues. Per germline, CDR1 LNHNV and CDR2 YYDKDF (reference sequence). The trim removed 1 base at V and 7 bases at J, leaving 20 bases unmatched. CDR3: CATSRVPRLTSGRPGRHTQYF. The DNA for the CDR3 is TGTGCCACCAGCAGAGTCCCCCGTTTGACTAGCGGGAGGCCCGGCCGGCATACGCAGTATTTT.

The chain employs TRBV27 and TRBJ1-5; D remains unclear. The germline V gene encodes CDR1 MNHEY and CDR2 SMNVEV (reference sequence). V was shortened by 6 bases and J by 4 bases, with 16 bases between the two germline ends. The CDR3 loop spans 15 amino acids. The CDR3 sequence is CASRDSGNPNQPQHF. In nucleotides, the CDR3 is TGTGCCAGCAGAGATTCGGGGAATCCTAATCAGCCCCAGCATTTT.

This clone was counted a single time. In DNA, the CDR3 is TGTGCCAGCAGACGACAGAGACTTTCCTACGAGCAGTACTTC. This gives the protein CASRRQRLSYEQYF. The chain links TRBV28 to TRBJ2-7; weak D call: TRBD1 (5 bases). The CDR3 totals 14 residues. Trimming stripped 6 bases from V and 1 base from J, with 13 bases between. In germline, CDR1 is MDHEN, CDR2 SYDVKM.

The J gene is TRBJ1-5, the V gene TRBV7-2, with 10 bases matching TRBD1. V lost 0 bases, J lost 3 bases, and 5 bases stayed unmatched. CDR1 and CDR2 (germline): SGHTA, FQGNSA. The CDR3 has 17 amino acids. This chain's CDR3 is CASSLAGTGEINQPQHF. CDR3 sequence (DNA): TGTGCCAGCAGCTTAGCGGGGACAGGGGAAATCAATCAGCCCCAGCATTTT. The full variable domain, completed using reference TRBV7-2 and TRBJ1-5, is GAGVSQSPSNKVTEKGKDVELRCDPISGHTALYWYRQSLGQGLEFLIYFQGNSAPDKSGLPSDRFSAERTGGSVSTLTIQRTQQEDSAVYLCASSLAGTGEINQPQHFGDGTRLSIL.

The chain couples TRBV18 to TRBJ1-5; 7 bases are a match to TRBD1. Per germline, CDR1 KGHSH and CDR2 LQKENI. V lost 4 bases, J lost 2 bases, and 8 bases stayed unmatched. The CDR3 sequence is 16 residues long. This CDR3 reads CASSLEGARGNQPQHF. CDR3 coding DNA: TGTGCCAGCTCACTCGAGGGGGCAAGGGGCAATCAGCCCCAGCATTTT.

This clone came up once. The DNA of the CDR3 is TGTGCCAGCAGTTACAGACAGGGTATTGAAAAACTGTTTTTT. It specifies CASSYRQGIEKLFF. The V gene is TRBV6-5, the J gene TRBJ1-4; 7 bases align to TRBD1. The CDR3 totals 14 residues. CDR1 MNHEY and CDR2 SVGAGI come from the germline V gene. Trimming took 2 bases from V and 7 from J; bases not matched to a gene: 4.

The J gene is TRBJ2-5, the V gene TRBV10-2, with TRBD2 identical over 9 bases. Germline trimming cut 5 bases from V and 5 bases from J; bases unmatched to any gene: 9. The CDR3 contains 15 residues. Germline V gives CDR1 WSHSY, CDR2 SAAADI. CDR3 amino acids: CASSMGLAATETQYF. The CDR3 DNA reads as TGCGCCAGCAGTATGGGACTAGCTGCGACGGAGACCCAGTACTTC.

This chain joins TRBV19 and TRBJ2-7, with TRBD2 matching over 12 bases. The germline CDR1 and CDR2 sequences are LNHDA and SQIVND (reference sequence). V shed 6 bases and J 3 bases; nucleotides not matched to a gene: 9. The CDR3 is 16 amino acids. Written as DNA, the CDR3 is TGTGCCAGTAGCCTAGCGGGAGGGCTAACGTACTACGAGCAGTACTTC. Its protein product is CASSLAGGLTYYEQYF.

This rearrangement joins TRBV6-1 to TRBJ1-4; possibly TRBD1 for D (5 bases). Per the germline V gene, CDR1 is MNHNS and CDR2 is SASEGT. V lost 6 bases to trimming and J lost 7 bases, with 12 bases between them. The CDR3 sequence is 13 residues long. In DNA, the CDR3 is TGTGCCAGCAGGGGGGACTGGGCTGAAAAACTGTTTTTT. Translating gives CASRGDWAEKLFF.